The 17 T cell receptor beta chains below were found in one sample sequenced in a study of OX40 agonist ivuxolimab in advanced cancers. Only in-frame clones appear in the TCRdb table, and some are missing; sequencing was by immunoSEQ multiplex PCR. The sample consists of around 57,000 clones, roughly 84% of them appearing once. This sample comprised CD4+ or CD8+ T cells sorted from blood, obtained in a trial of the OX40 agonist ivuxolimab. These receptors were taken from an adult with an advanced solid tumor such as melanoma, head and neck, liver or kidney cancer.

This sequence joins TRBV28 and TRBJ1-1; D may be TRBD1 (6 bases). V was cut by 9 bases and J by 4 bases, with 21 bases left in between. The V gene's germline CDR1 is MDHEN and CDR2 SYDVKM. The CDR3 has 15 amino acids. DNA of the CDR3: TGTGCCAGTCAGGGGATGCCCCCCTCGGGCACTGAAGCTTTCTTT. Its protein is CASQGMPPSGTEAFF. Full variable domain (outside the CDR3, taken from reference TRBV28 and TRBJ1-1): DVKVTQSSRYLVKRTGEKVFLECVQDMDHENMFWYRQDPGLGLRLIYFSYDVKMKEKGDIPEGYSVSREKKERFSLILESASTNQTSMYLCASQGMPPSGTEAFFGQGTRLTVV.

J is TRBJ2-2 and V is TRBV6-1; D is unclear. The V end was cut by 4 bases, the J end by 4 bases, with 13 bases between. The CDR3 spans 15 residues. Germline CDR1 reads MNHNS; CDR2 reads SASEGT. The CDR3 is CASSAHLDATGELFF. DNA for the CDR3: TGTGCCAGCAGTGCCCACCTAGACGCCACCGGGGAGCTGTTTTTT.

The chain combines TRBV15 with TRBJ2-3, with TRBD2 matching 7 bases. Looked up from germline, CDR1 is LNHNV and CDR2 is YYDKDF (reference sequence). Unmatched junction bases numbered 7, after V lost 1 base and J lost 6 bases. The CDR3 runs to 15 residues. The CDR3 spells CATSRAGGTLDTQYF. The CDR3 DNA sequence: TGTGCCACCAGCAGAGCCGGGGGGACCCTCGATACGCAGTATTTT.

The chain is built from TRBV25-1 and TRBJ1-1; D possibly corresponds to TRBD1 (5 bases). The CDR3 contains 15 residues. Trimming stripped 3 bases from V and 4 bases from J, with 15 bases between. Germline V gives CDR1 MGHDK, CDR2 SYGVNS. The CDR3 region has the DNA TGTGCCAGCAGTGATGGGACTCTGAGAGGCACTGAAGCTTTCTTT. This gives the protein CASSDGTLRGTEAFF. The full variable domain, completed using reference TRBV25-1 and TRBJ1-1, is EADIYQTPRYLVIGTGKKITLECSQTMGHDKMYWYQQDPGMELHLIHYSYGVNSTEKGDLSSESTVSRIRTEHFPLTLESARPSHTSQYLCASSDGTLRGTEAFFGQGTRLTVV.

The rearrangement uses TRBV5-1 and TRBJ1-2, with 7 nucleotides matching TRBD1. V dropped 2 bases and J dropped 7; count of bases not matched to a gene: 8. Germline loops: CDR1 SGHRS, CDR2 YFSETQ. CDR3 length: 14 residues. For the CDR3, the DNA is TGCGCCAGCAGCTTAAACACAGGGGATCCTGGCTACACCTTC. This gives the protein CASSLNTGDPGYTF.

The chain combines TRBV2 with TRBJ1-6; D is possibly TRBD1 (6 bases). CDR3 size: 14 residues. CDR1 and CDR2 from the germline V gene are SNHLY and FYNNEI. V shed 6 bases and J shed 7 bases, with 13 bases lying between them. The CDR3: CASSNRVGNSPLHF. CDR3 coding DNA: TGTGCCAGCAGCAACAGGGTGGGGAATTCACCCCTCCACTTT.

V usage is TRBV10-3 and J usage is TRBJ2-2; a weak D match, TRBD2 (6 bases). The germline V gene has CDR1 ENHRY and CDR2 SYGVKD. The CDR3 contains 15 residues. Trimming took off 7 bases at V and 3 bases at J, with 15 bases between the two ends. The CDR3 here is CAITDGSGYTGELFF. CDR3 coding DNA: TGTGCCATCACGGATGGTAGCGGATACACCGGGGAGCTGTTTTTT.

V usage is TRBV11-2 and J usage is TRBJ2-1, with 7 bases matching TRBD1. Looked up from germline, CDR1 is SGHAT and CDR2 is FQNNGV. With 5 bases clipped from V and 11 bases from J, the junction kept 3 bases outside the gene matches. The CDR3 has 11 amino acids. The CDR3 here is CASSQGGQQFF. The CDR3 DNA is TGTGCCAGCAGCCAAGGGGGCCAGCAGTTCTTC.

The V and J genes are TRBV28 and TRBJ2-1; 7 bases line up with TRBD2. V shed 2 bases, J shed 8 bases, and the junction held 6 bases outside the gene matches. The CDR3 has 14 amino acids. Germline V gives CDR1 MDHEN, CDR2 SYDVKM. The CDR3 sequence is CASSLRAGRDEQFF. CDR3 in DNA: TGTGCCAGCAGTTTAAGGGCAGGGAGGGATGAGCAGTTCTTC.

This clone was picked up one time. The CDR3 DNA follows: TGTGCCAGCAGTTCTAACCCTCTAGGGGTTGGAGATACGCAGTATTTT. Residues: CASSSNPLGVGDTQYF. V and J are TRBV28 and TRBJ2-3, with TRBD1 as a possible D gene (5 bases). V was trimmed by 4 bases and J by 5 bases, leaving 19 bases between them. This CDR3 has 16 residues. Per germline, CDR1 MDHEN and CDR2 SYDVKM.

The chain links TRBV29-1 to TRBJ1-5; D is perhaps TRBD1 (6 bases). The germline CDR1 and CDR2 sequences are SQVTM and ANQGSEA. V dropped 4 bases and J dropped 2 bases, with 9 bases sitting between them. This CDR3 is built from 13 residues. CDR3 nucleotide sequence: TGCAGCGTTGGTGGGGGCGGCAATCAGCCCCAGCATTTT. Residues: CSVGGGGNQPQHF.

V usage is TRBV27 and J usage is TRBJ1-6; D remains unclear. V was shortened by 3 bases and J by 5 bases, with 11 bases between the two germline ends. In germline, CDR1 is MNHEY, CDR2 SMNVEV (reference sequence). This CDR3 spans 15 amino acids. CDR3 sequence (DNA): TGTGCCAGCAGTTTCGGGTACGATGATAATTCACCCCTCCACTTT. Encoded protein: CASSFGYDDNSPLHF.

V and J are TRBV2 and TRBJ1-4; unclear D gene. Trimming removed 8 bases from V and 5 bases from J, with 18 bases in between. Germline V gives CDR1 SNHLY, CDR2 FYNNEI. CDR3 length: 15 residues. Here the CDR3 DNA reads TGTGCCAGCCGCTTTGGCCCCACCCTAAATGAAAAACTGTTTTTT. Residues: CASRFGPTLNEKLFF. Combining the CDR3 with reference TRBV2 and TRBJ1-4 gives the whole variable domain EPEVTQTPSHQVTQMGQEVILRCVPISNHLYFYWYRQILGQKVEFLVSFYNNEISEKSEIFDDQFSVERPDGSNFTLKIRSTKLEDSAMYFCASRFGPTLNEKLFFGSGTQLSVL.

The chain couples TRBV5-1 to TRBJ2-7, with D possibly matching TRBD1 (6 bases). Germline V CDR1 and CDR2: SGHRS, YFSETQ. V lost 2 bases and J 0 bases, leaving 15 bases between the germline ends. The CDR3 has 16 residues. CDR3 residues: CASSFNRDTSSYEQYF. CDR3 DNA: TGCGCCAGCAGCTTCAACCGGGACACAAGCTCCTACGAGCAGTACTTC. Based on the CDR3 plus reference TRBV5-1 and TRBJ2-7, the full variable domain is KAGVTQTPRYLIKTRGQQVTLSCSPISGHRSVSWYQQTPGQGLQFLFEYFSETQRNKGNFPGRFSGRQFSNSRSEMNVSTLELGDSALYLCASSFNRDTSSYEQYFGPGTRLTVT.

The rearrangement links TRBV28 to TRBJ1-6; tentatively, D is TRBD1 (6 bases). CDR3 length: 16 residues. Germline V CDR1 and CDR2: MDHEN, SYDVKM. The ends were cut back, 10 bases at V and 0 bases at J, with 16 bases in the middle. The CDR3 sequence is CAILAGDSSYNSPLHF. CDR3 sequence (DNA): TGTGCCATCCTAGCAGGGGATAGCTCCTATAATTCACCCCTCCACTTT.

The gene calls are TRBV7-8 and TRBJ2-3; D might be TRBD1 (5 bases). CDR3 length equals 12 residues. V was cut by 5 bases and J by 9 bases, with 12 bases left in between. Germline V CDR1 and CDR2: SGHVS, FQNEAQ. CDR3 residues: CASSNKQGTQYF. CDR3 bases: TGTGCCAGCAGCAACAAGCAGGGCACGCAGTATTTT.

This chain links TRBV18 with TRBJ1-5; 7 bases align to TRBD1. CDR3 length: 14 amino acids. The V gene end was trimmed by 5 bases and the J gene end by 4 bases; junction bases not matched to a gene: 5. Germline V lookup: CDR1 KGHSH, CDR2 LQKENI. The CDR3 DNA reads TGTGCCAGCTCAGAGGGGGCGCGGAATCAGCCCCAGCATTTT. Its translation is CASSEGARNQPQHF.